This note documents a single T cell receptor (beta chain) sequence. The PCR made use of 60 Vbeta and 13 Jbeta primers. Assay used: immunoSEQ multiplex PCR; TCRdb lists only in-frame clones, some missing. The sample lists almost 200,000 clones; around three quarters were seen once. This CDR3 has 15 amino acids. Trimming took 1 base from V and 0 from J, leaving 7 bases between them. Germline V lookup: CDR1 SGHDN, CDR2 FVKESK. This sample is part of a study of cytomegalovirus exposure and HLA in healthy donors. Study context: Early on, a data release was issued that held about 85 million unique TCRs from HLA-typed donors.

The TCR comes from a man younger than 40 in good health and CMV-seronegative. The chain has TRBV14 and TRBJ1-3, with D unresolved. Sequenced: PBMCs. The CDR3 sequence is CASSQVRSSGNTIYF. The CDR3 DNA reads as TGTGCCAGCAGCCAAGTACGTAGCTCTGGAAACACCATATATTTT.